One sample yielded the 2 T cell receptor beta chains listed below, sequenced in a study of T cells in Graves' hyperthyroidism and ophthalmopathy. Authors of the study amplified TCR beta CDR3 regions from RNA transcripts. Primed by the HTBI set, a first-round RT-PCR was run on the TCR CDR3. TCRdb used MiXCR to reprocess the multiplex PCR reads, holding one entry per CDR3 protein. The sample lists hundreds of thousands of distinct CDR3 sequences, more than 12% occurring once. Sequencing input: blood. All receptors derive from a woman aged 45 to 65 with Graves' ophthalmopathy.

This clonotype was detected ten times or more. The DNA of the CDR3 is TGTGCCACCAGCAGGACTAGCGGTCTTAGTGGTACAGATACGCAGTATTTT. This gives the protein CATSRTSGLSGTDTQYF. The chain links TRBV24-1 to TRBJ2-3; 10 positions match TRBD2. Germline CDR1 reads KGHDR; CDR2 reads SFDVKD. The CDR3 has 17 residues. V shed 7 bases, J shed 3 bases, and the junction held 12 bases outside the gene matches.

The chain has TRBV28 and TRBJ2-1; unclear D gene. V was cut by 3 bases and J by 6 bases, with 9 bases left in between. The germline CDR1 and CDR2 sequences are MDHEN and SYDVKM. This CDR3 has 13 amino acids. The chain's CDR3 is CASSFWRTNEQFF. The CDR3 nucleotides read TGTGCCAGCAGTTTTTGGCGAACCAATGAGCAGTTCTTC.